The clone carrying this T cell receptor (beta chain) is a singleton in its sample. The data stem from a study of blood T cell repertoires in COVID-19. Study background: Spain, Italy and the United States supplied samples that represented acute and convalescent COVID-19. PBMCs, B-cell-depleted T cells, or T cells provided the cDNA or gDNA that made up the material.

Per the study methods: Scientists estimated how many nucleated cells there were by amplifying reference gene primers. TCRdb's table, derived via immunoSEQ multiplex PCR, lists solely in-frame clones and lacks some. V and J calls and clone size are given by that table; D and trimming were obtained from the DNA. The sample carries some 270,000 clones, around 84% recorded once. V lost 5 bases and J lost 0, with 11 bases in between. The germline V gene encodes CDR1 SQVTM and CDR2 ANQGSEA. This CDR3 comprises 14 residues. Sample: peripheral blood. The genes are TRBV29-1 and TRBJ1-3; tentative D call: TRBD1 (5 bases). The clonotype originates from a woman between 35 and 50 years old who had recovered from COVID-19. DNA of the CDR3: TGCAGCGTTATACCAGGGTTCTCTGGAAACACCATATATTTT. This encodes CSVIPGFSGNTIYF.